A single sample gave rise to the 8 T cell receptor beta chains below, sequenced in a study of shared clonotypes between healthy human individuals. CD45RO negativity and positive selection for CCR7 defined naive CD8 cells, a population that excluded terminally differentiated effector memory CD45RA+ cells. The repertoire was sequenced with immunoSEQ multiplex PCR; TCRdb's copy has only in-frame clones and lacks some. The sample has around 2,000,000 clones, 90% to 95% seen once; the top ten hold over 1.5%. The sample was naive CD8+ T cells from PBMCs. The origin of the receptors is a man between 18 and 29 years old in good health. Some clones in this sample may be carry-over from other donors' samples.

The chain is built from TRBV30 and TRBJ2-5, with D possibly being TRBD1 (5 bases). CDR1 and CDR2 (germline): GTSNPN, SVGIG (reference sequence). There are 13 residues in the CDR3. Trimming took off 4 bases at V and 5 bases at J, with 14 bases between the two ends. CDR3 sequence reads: CAWTRAVSETQYF. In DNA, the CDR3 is TGTGCCTGGACCAGGGCCGTCTCCGAGACCCAGTACTTC.

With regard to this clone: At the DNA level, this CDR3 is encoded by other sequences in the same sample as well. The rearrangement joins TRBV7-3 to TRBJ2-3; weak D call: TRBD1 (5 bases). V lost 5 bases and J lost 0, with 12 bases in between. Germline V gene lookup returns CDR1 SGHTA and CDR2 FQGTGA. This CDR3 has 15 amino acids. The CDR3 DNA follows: TGTGCCAGCAGCCTCGGGTGGGGCAGCACAGATACGCAGTATTTT. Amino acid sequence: CASSLGWGSTDTQYF.

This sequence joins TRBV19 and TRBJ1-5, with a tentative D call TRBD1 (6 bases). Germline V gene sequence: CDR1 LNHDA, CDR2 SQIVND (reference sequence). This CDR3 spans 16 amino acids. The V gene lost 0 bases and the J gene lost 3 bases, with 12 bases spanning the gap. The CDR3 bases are TGTGCCAGTAGTATAGATAAAACAGGGTTCAATCAGCCCCAGCATTTT. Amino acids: CASSIDKTGFNQPQHF.

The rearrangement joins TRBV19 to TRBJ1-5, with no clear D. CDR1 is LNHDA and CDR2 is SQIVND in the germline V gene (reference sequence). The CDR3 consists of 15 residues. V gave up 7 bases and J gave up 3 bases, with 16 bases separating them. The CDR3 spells CASTEGRSLNQPQHF. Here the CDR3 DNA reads TGTGCCAGTACCGAGGGCAGGTCACTCAATCAGCCCCAGCATTTT. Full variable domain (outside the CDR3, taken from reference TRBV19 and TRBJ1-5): DGGITQSPKYLFRKEGQNVTLSCEQNLNHDAMYWYRQDPGQGLRLIYYSQIVNDFQKGDIAEGYSVSREKKESFPLTVTSAQKNPTAFYLCASTEGRSLNQPQHFGDGTRLSIL.

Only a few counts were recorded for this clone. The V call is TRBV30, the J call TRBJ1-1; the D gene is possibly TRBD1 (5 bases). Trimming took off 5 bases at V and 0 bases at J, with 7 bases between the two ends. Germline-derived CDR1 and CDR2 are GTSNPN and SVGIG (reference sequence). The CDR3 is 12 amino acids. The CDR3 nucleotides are TGTGCCTGGGACAGCATGAACACTGAAGCTTTCTTT. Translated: CAWDSMNTEAFF.

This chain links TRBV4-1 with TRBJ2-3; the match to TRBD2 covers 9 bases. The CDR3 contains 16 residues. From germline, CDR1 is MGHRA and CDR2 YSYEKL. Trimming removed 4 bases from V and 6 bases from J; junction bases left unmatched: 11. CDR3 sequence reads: CASSPLIAGVSDTQYF. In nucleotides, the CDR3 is TGCGCCAGCAGCCCTCTCATAGCGGGAGTTAGCGATACGCAGTATTTT.

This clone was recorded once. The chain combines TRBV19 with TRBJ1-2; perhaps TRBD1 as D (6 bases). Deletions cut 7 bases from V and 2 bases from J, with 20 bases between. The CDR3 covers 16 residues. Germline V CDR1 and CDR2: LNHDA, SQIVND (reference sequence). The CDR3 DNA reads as TGTGCCAGTACATCCTGGGGGCAGGACACCAACTATGGCTACACCTTC. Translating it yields CASTSWGQDTNYGYTF.

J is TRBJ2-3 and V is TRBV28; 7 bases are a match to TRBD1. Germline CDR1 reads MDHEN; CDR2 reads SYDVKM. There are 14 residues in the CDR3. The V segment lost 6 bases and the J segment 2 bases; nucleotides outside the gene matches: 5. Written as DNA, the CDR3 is TGTGCCAGCAGCCGGGGACAGCCCACAGATACGCAGTATTTT. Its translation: CASSRGQPTDTQYF.